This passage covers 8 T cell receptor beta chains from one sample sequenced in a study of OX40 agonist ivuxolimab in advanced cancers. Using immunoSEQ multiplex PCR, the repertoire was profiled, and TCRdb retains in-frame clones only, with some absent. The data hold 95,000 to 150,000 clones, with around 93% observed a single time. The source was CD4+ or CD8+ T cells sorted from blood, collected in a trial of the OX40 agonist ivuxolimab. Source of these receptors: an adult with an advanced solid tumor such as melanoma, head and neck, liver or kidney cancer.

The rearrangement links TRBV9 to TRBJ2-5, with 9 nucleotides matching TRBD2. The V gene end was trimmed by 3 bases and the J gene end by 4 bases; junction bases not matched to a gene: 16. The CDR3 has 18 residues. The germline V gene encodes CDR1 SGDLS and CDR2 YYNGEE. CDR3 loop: CASSAALISGSLGETQYF. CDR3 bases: TGTGCCAGCAGCGCTGCTCTCATTAGCGGGAGTCTAGGAGAGACCCAGTACTTC.

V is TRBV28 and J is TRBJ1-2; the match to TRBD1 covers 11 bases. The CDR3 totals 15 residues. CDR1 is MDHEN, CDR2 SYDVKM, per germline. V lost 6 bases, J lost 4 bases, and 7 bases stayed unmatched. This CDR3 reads CASSRTGGSFYGYTF. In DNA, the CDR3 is TGTGCCAGCAGCCGGACAGGGGGCAGCTTCTATGGCTACACCTTC.

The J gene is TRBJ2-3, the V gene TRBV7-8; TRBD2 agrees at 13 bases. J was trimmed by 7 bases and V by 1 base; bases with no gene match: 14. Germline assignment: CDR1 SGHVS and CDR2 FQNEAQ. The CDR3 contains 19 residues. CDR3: CASSLGRKGLAGSPHTQYF. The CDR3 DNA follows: TGTGCCAGCAGCTTAGGAAGGAAGGGACTAGCGGGGAGCCCCCATACGCAGTATTTT.

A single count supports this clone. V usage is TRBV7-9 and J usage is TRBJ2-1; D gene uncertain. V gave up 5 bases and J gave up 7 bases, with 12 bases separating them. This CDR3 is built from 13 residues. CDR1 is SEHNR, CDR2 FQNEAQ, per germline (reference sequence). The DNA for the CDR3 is TGTGCCAGCAGCCTCCGCGGCCAGAATGAGCAGTTCTTC. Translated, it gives CASSLRGQNEQFF.

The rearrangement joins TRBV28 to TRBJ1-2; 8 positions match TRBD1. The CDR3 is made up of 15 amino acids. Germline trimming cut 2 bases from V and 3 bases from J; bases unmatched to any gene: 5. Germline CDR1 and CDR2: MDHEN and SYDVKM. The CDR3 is CASSLPQGADYGYTF. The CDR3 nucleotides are TGTGCCAGCAGTTTACCTCAGGGGGCGGACTATGGCTACACCTTC.

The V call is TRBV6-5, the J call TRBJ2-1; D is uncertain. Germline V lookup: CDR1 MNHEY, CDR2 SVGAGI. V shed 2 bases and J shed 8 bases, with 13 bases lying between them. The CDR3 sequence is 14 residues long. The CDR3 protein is CASSYLTGYHEQFF. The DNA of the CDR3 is TGTGCCAGCAGTTACCTGACTGGGTACCATGAGCAGTTCTTC.

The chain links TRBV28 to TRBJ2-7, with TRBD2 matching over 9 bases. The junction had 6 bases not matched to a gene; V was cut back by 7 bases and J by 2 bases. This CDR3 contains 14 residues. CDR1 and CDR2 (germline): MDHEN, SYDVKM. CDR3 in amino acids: CASNLSGGPYEQYF. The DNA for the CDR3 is TGTGCCAGCAACCTTAGCGGGGGACCCTACGAGCAGTACTTC.

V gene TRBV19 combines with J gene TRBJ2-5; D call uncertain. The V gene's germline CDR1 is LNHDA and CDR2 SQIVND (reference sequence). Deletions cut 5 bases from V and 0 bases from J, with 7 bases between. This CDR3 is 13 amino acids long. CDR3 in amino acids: CASSGSDQETQYF. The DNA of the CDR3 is TGTGCCAGTAGTGGCTCAGACCAAGAGACCCAGTACTTC.